The TCR beta chain described here comes from a study of blood T cell repertoires in COVID-19. There are 15 residues in the CDR3. Germline V gene data show CDR1 as LNHNV and CDR2 as YYDKDF (reference sequence). Trimming took 3 bases from V and 4 from J, leaving 12 bases between them. Here immunoSEQ multiplex PCR was the method, and the copy in TCRdb shows in-frame clones only, minus some. The data hold more than 80,000 clones, with about three quarters observed a single time. Sample: peripheral blood. The receptor was isolated from a woman of 80 years or more with active or convalescent COVID-19. V is TRBV15 and J is TRBJ1-4; D gene unclear. The CDR3 is CATSSPRHINEKLFF. For the CDR3, the DNA is TGTGCCACCAGCAGTCCCCGTCACATTAATGAAAAACTGTTTTTT.